This T cell receptor beta chain was sequenced for a study of cytomegalovirus exposure and HLA in healthy donors. As concerns this clone: Other DNA variants within this sample encode the same CDR3.

In germline, CDR1 is KGHSH, CDR2 LQKENI. CDR3 length: 12 amino acids. V was shortened by 2 bases and J by 4 bases, with 6 bases between the two germline ends. Vbeta (60) and Jbeta (13) primers were used in the PCR. Clones were read by immunoSEQ multiplex PCR, and TCRdb kept only the in-frame ones, dropping some. The sample comprises about 80,000 clones, 79% of which are singletons, and 2.5% rests with the top ten. The TCR was taken from a man between 25 and 39 years old in good health and CMV-seronegative. This sequence joins TRBV18 and TRBJ2-7; no firm D call. Sequencing was performed on PBMCs. CDR3 DNA: TGTGCCAGCTCACCAACGGGTTACGAGCAGTACTTC. Protein sequence: CASSPTGYEQYF. Full variable domain (outside the CDR3, taken from reference TRBV18 and TRBJ2-7): NAGVMQNPRHLVRRRGQEARLRCSPMKGHSHVYWYRQLPEEGLKFMVYLQKENIIDESGMPKERFSAEFPKEGPSILRIQQVVRGDSAAYFCASSPTGYEQYFGPGTRLTVT.